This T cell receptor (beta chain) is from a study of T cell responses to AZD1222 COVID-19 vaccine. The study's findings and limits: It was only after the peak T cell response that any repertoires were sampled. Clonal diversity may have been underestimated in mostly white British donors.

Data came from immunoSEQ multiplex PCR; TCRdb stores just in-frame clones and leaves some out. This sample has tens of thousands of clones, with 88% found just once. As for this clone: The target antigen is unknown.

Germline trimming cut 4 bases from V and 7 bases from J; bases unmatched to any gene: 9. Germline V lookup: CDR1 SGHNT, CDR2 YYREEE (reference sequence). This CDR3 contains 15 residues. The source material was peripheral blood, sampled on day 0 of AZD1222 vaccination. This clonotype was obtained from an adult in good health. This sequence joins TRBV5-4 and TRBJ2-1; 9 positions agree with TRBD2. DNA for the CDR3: TGTGCCAGCAGCGTAGGACTAGCGCGGAAAAATGAGCAGTTCTTC. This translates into CASSVGLARKNEQFF.